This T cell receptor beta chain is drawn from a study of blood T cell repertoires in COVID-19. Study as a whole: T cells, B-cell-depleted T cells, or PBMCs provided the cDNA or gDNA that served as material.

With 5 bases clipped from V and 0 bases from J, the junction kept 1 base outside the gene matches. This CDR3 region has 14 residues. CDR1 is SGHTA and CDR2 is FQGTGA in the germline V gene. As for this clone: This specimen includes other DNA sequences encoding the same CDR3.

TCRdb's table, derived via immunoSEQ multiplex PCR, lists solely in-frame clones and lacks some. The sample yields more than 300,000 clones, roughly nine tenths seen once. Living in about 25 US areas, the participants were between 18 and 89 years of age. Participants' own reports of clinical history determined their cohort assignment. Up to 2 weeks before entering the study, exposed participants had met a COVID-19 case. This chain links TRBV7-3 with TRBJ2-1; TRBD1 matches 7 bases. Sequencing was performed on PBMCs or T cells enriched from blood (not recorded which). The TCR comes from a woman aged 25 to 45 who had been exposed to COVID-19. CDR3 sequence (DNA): TGTGCCAGCAGCCCAGGGGGCTCCTACAATGAGCAGTTCTTC. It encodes CASSPGGSYNEQFF.